This record concerns one T cell receptor beta chain sequence. Antigen unknown. The study sequenced cultured CD4+ T cell DNA using the Oncomine TCR Beta short-read assay. TCRdb re-called the PCR reads through MiXCR, storing one row per CDR3 protein. Of some 9,300 distinct CDR3 sequences listed, about three quarters are singletons. This sample's treatment: roughly 10-day PBMC culture with coronavirus spike peptide pools or control peptides (ViraFEST assay). PCR positivity was dated March to December 2020, before US Alpha, Beta and Delta variants. The data are from a study of vaccination and CD4 T cells after COVID-19. Turning to the study itself: Cellular stimulation was performed using overlapping spike peptides derived from SARS-CoV-2, HCoV-NL63, HCoV-OC43 and HCoV-229E.

This CDR3 region has 14 residues. Germline V CDR1 and CDR2: SEHNR, FQNEAQ (reference sequence). Trimming removed 5 bases at V and 2 bases at J, with 10 bases between. The V call is TRBV7-9, the J call TRBJ1-3, with D maybe TRBD1 (5 bases). This clonotype was obtained from a human donor who had recovered from COVID-19. The sample comprised CD4+ T cells from blood, cultured in vitro. This CDR3 reads CASSLGVAGNTIYF. CDR3 coding DNA: TGTGCCAGCAGCCTAGGGGTAGCTGGAAACACCATATATTTT.